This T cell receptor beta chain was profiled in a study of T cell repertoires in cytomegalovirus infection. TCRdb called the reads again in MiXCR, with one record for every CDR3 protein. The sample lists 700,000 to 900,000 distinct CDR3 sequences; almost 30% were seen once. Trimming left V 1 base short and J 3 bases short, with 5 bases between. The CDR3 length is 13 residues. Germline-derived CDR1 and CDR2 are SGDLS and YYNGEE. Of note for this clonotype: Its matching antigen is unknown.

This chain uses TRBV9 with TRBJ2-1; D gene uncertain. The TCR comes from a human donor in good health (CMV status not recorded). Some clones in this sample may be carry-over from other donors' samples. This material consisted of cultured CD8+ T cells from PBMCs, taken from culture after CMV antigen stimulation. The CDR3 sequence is CASSVYDYNEQFF. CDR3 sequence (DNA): TGTGCCAGCAGCGTATACGACTACAATGAGCAGTTCTTC.